What follows are 20 T cell receptor beta chains derived from one specimen sequenced in a study of blood T cell repertoires in COVID-19. Some clones are missing from TCRdb's copy, which holds only in-frame ones; the method was immunoSEQ multiplex PCR. The repertoire holds approximately 360,000 clones, with about 90% as singletons. Sequencing used peripheral blood. These receptor sequences come from a man between 18 and 29 years old with active or convalescent COVID-19.

About this clone: The sample contains more than one DNA sequence encoding this CDR3. The genes are TRBV7-2 and TRBJ1-5, with unresolved D. CDR3 length: 14 amino acids. The V end was cut by 3 bases, the J end by 4 bases, with 10 bases between. The germline CDR1 and CDR2 sequences are SGHTA and FQGNSA. The CDR3 sequence: CASSLGRSNQPQHF. CDR3 sequence (DNA): TGTGCCAGCAGCTTGGGCAGGTCAAATCAGCCCCAGCATTTT.

The chain is built from TRBV19 and TRBJ2-3, with 10 nucleotides matching TRBD1. The CDR3 has 17 residues. CDR1 is LNHDA and CDR2 is SQIVND in the germline V gene (reference sequence). V was clipped by 3 bases and J by 2 bases; unmatched bases: 8. CDR3 protein: CASSIKRGTGATDTQYF. The CDR3 coding sequence is TGTGCCAGTAGTATTAAGAGGGGGACAGGGGCCACAGATACGCAGTATTTT.

In its sample, this clone was seen once. V gene TRBV29-1 combines with J gene TRBJ1-1; 7 bases fit TRBD1. Germline CDR1 and CDR2: SQVTM and ANQGSEA. With V trimmed by 7 bases and J by 1 base, 3 bases remained unmatched. The CDR3 totals 12 residues. The CDR3 nucleotides are TGCAGCGCTCGACAGGGGAACACTGAAGCTTTCTTT. It specifies CSARQGNTEAFF.

This chain connects TRBV19 to TRBJ1-5; 8 bases are a match to TRBD1. V shed 3 bases and J 5 bases; nucleotides not matched to a gene: 6. The germline gives CDR1 LNHDA, CDR2 SQIVND (reference sequence). The CDR3 length is 15 residues. The chain's CDR3 is CASSILRQGYQPQHF. DNA for the CDR3: TGTGCCAGTAGTATCTTGAGACAGGGGTATCAGCCCCAGCATTTT.

The V call is TRBV7-2, the J call TRBJ1-2, with TRBD1 matching over 8 bases. Germline CDR1 reads SGHTA; CDR2 reads FQGNSA. V shed 5 bases, J shed 4 bases, and the junction held 6 bases outside the gene matches. The CDR3 is made up of 14 amino acids. The CDR3 nucleotides are TGTGCCAGCAGCCCCCGGGACAGGAGCTATGGCTACACCTTC. Amino acids: CASSPRDRSYGYTF.

This rearrangement joins TRBV2 to TRBJ2-2; a possible D gene is TRBD1 (5 bases). This CDR3 has 15 amino acids. V was trimmed by 7 bases and J by 3 bases, leaving 15 bases between them. CDR1 and CDR2 (germline): SNHLY, FYNNEI. CDR3 sequence reads: CASNSEQEYTGELFF. DNA for the CDR3: TGTGCCAGCAACTCGGAACAGGAGTACACCGGGGAGCTGTTTTTT.

The chain carries TRBV28 and TRBJ1-5, with a weak D call TRBD1 (5 bases). Germline V gene sequence: CDR1 MDHEN, CDR2 SYDVKM. Trimming pared 6 bases from V and 2 bases from J, leaving 14 bases between. The CDR3 spans 15 residues. For the CDR3, the DNA is TGTGCCAGCAGCTGGGGGGGGTTTGGCAATCAGCCCCAGCATTTT. This gives the protein CASSWGGFGNQPQHF.

This clone was detected once. CDR3 residues: CASSPWTGLGNTIYF. The CDR3 coding sequence is TGTGCCAGCTCACCTTGGACAGGGCTCGGAAACACCATATATTTT. The chain is built from TRBV18 and TRBJ1-3; 8 bases are a match to TRBD1. J gave up 4 bases and V 3 bases, and 5 bases lay outside the gene matches. Germline-derived CDR1 and CDR2 are KGHSH and LQKENI. CDR3 length: 15 residues.

The V gene is TRBV7-9, the J gene TRBJ2-5, with TRBD2 matching over 15 bases. The trim removed 4 bases at V and 5 bases at J, leaving 2 bases unmatched. The CDR3 runs to 15 residues. Germline V CDR1 and CDR2: SEHNR, FQNEAQ (reference sequence). The CDR3 DNA follows: TGTGCCAGCAGCTGGGGACTAGCGGGAGGCGAGACCCAGTACTTC. Translating gives CASSWGLAGGETQYF.

This chain links TRBV7-2 with TRBJ2-7; TRBD2 matches 8 bases. Germline V lookup: CDR1 SGHTA, CDR2 FQGNSA. J lost 3 bases, V lost 1 base, and 8 bases had no gene match. CDR3 length: 16 residues. For the CDR3, the DNA is TGTGCCAGCAGCTTAGACGGCGGGGGGTCACACTACGAGCAGTACTTC. It translates to CASSLDGGGSHYEQYF.

This clone was seen only once. The J gene is TRBJ2-1, the V gene TRBV9; possible D gene TRBD1, 5 bases. The CDR3 is 18 residues long. V was clipped by 0 bases and J by 5 bases, with 21 bases between them. Germline V gene data show CDR1 as SGDLS and CDR2 as YYNGEE. For the CDR3, the DNA is TGTGCCAGCAGCGTAGACCCACCCGTAAAGGGGCCGAACAATGAGCAGTTCTTC. Its translation is CASSVDPPVKGPNNEQFF.

The chain is built from TRBV11-2 and TRBJ1-3, with D uncertain. V lost 2 bases, J lost 0 bases, and 8 bases lay in between. The CDR3 length is 15 residues. From germline, CDR1 is SGHAT and CDR2 FQNNGV. The CDR3 DNA is TGTGCCAGCAGCTTAAACAGTTACTCTGGAAACACCATATATTTT. Translation gives CASSLNSYSGNTIYF.

This clone was detected once. The V call is TRBV5-1, the J call TRBJ2-7; D possibly corresponds to TRBD1 (5 bases). Germline V gene sequence: CDR1 SGHRS, CDR2 YFSETQ. The length of the CDR3 is 12 residues. Trimming removed 7 bases from V and 6 bases from J, with 14 bases in between. The CDR3, as DNA: TGCGCCAGCCGTCAGGGATCAGGCGAGCAGTACTTC. Protein sequence: CASRQGSGEQYF. The full variable domain, completed using reference TRBV5-1 and TRBJ2-7, is KAGVTQTPRYLIKTRGQQVTLSCSPISGHRSVSWYQQTPGQGLQFLFEYFSETQRNKGNFPGRFSGRQFSNSRSEMNVSTLELGDSALYLCASRQGSGEQYFGPGTRLTVT.

Written as DNA, the CDR3 is TGCGCCAGCAGCTTCGGCGGGAACGGGTACATTCAGTACTTC. It encodes CASSFGGNGYIQYF. The V call is TRBV5-1, the J call TRBJ2-4, with a possible D match to TRBD2 (6 bases). The CDR3 length is 14 residues. Germline CDR1 is SGHRS and CDR2 is YFSETQ. Trimming left V 2 bases short and J 8 bases short, with 14 bases between. Full variable domain (rest looked up from reference TRBV5-1 and TRBJ2-4): KAGVTQTPRYLIKTRGQQVTLSCSPISGHRSVSWYQQTPGQGLQFLFEYFSETQRNKGNFPGRFSGRQFSNSRSEMNVSTLELGDSALYLCASSFGGNGYIQYFGAGTRLSVL.

V is TRBV5-1 and J is TRBJ1-6, with D perhaps matching TRBD1 (5 bases). CDR3 length equals 15 residues. V was clipped by 0 bases and J by 15 bases, with 19 bases between them. Germline V gene data show CDR1 as SGHRS and CDR2 as YFSETQ. The CDR3: CASSLDGAPVQDLHF. The CDR3 DNA reads TGCGCCAGCAGCTTGGATGGGGCCCCTGTTCAGGACCTCCACTTT.

The rearrangement joins TRBV5-1 to TRBJ2-4, with a possible D match to TRBD1 (6 bases). The CDR3 sequence is 14 residues long. V lost 2 bases, J lost 2 bases, and 8 bases lay in between. Germline V lookup: CDR1 SGHRS, CDR2 YFSETQ. CDR3: CASSFGGSKNIQYF. CDR3 nucleotides: TGCGCCAGCAGCTTTGGGGGCTCCAAAAACATTCAGTACTTC.

The rearrangement uses TRBV29-1 and TRBJ2-1, with TRBD1 matching over 7 bases. The CDR3 covers 15 residues. Trimming cost V 0 bases and J 3 bases; bases outside gene matches: 5. Germline V gene data show CDR1 as SQVTM and CDR2 as ANQGSEA. CDR3 sequence (DNA): TGCAGCGTTGAAGATCCCGGGACAGACTACAATGAGCAGTTCTTC. Residues: CSVEDPGTDYNEQFF.

The genes are TRBV7-9 and TRBJ2-5; maybe TRBD2 (6 bases). CDR3 length equals 13 residues. Trimming cost V 7 bases and J 4 bases, with 13 bases left between them. Germline V gene data show CDR1 as SEHNR and CDR2 as FQNEAQ (reference sequence). DNA of the CDR3: TGTGCCAGCAACAAAATCGGGGGAGAGACCCAGTACTTC. It translates to CASNKIGGETQYF. Full variable domain (remainder filled in from reference TRBV7-9 and TRBJ2-5): DTGVSQNPRHKITKRGQNVTFRCDPISEHNRLYWYRQTLGQGPEFLTYFQNEAQLEKSRLLSDRFSAERPKGSFSTLEIQRTEQGDSAMYLCASNKIGGETQYFGPGTRLLVL.

This clone was detected ten times or more. This sample includes further DNA sequences coding for the same CDR3. The chain has TRBV2 and TRBJ2-7, with D tentatively TRBD1 (5 bases). Looked up from germline, CDR1 is SNHLY and CDR2 is FYNNEI. CDR3 length: 13 amino acids. The germline V and J ends were trimmed by 7 bases and 3 bases, with 13 bases remaining between them. CDR3 nucleotide sequence: TGTGCCAGCACTGTCTCCGACAGCTACGAGCAGTACTTC. Its protein product is CASTVSDSYEQYF.

The rearrangement uses TRBV29-1 and TRBJ1-3; D is possibly TRBD1 (6 bases). This CDR3 region has 13 residues. Germline V gives CDR1 SQVTM, CDR2 ANQGSEA. V lost 3 bases, J lost 4 bases, and 10 bases lay in between. CDR3 nucleotide sequence: TGCAGCGTTGAGGGGACACAAGGAAACACCATATATTTT. Encoded protein: CSVEGTQGNTIYF. Looking up the rest from reference TRBV29-1 and TRBJ1-3 gives the full variable domain: SAVISQKPSRDICQRGTSLTIQCQVDSQVTMMFWYRQQPGQSLTLIATANQGSEATYESGFVIDKFPISRPNLTFSTLTVSNMSPEDSSIYLCSVEGTQGNTIYFGEGSWLTVV.